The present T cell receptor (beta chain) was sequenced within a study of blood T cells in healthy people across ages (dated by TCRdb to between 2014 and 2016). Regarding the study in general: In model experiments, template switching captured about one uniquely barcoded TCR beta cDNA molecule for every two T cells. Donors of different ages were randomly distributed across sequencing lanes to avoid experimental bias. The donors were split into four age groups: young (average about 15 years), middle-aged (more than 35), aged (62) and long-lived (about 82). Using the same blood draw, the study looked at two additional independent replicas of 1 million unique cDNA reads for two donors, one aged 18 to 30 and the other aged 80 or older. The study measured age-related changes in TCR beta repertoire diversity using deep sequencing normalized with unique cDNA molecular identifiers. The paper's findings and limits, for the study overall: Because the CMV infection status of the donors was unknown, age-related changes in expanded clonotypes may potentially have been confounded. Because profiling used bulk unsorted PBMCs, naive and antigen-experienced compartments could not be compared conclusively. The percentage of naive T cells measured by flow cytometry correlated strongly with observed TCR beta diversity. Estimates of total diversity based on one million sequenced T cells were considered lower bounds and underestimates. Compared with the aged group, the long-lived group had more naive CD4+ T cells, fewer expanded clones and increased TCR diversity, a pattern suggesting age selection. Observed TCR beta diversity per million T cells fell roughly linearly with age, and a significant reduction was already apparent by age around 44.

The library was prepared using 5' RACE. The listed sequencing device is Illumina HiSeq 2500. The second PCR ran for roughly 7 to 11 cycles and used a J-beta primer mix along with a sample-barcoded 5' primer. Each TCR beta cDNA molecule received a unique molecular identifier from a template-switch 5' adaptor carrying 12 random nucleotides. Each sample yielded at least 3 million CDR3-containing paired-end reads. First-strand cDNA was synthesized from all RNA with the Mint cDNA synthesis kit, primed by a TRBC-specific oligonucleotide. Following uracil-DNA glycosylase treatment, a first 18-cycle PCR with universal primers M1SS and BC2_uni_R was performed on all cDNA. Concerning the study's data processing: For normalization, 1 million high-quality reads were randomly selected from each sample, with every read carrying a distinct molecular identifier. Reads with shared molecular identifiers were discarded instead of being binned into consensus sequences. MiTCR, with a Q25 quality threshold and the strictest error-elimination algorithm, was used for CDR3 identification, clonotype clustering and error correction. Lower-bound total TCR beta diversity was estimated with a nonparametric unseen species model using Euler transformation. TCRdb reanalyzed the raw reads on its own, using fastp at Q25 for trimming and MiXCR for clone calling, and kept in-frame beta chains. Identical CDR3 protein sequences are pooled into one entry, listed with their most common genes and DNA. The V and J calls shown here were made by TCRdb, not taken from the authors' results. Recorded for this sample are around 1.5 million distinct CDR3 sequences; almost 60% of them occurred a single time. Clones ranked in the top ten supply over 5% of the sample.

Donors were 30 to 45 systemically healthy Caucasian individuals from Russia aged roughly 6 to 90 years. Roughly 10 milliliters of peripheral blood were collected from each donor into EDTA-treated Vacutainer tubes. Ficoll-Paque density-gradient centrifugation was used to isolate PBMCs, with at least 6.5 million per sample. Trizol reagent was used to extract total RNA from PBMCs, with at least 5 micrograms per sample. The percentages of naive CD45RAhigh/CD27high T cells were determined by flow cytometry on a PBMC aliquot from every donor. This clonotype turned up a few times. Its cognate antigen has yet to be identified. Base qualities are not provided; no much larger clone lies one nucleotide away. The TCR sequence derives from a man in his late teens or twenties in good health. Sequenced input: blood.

At the DNA level, the sequence is TGTGCCAGCAGCTTAGGGTCCGGAGGGGAAAAACTGTTTTTT. Its protein product is CASSLGSGGEKLFF. The chain links TRBV7-2 with TRBJ1-4; no confident D gene assignment can be made. Trimming takes 1 base from V and 8 bases from J, and the germline ends sit 11 bases apart. CDR1 SGHTA and CDR2 FQGNSA are derived from the germline V gene. The CDR3 starts with the cysteine, ends with the phenylalanine, and has 14 residues. Only CDR3 DNA is held: 42 bases, read in frame from base 1.